This passage covers 2 T cell receptor beta chains from one sample sequenced in a study of radiotherapy plus CTLA-4 blockade in lung cancer. Profiled with immunoSEQ multiplex PCR; TCRdb holds only in-frame clones, not every one. The table has approximately 72,000 clones, roughly 78% seen once; the top ten hold 7% to 8.5%. The sequenced sample was peripheral blood, obtained from a patient treated with radiotherapy plus ipilimumab. The source of these receptors is a human donor with non-small cell lung cancer who had a complete response to radiotherapy plus ipilimumab.

This clone was seen just once. The chain links TRBV5-1 to TRBJ2-1; D is undetermined. The ends were cut back, 0 bases at V and 0 bases at J, with 13 bases in the middle. Germline V gene data show CDR1 as SGHRS and CDR2 as YFSETQ. This CDR3 contains 17 residues. CDR3 in DNA: TGCGCCAGCAGCTTGGGGGGTGGCCTAAGCTCCTACAATGAGCAGTTCTTC. Its protein product is CASSLGGGLSSYNEQFF.

The chain is built from TRBV4-3 and TRBJ1-3; D might be TRBD1 (5 bases). V lost 5 bases and J 0 bases, leaving 17 bases between the germline ends. Per germline, CDR1 LGHNA and CDR2 YSLEER. CDR3 size: 17 residues. The CDR3 nucleotides read TGCGCCAGCAGCTTACTTGGGACGTACGACTCTGGAAACACCATATATTTT. Translated: CASSLLGTYDSGNTIYF.